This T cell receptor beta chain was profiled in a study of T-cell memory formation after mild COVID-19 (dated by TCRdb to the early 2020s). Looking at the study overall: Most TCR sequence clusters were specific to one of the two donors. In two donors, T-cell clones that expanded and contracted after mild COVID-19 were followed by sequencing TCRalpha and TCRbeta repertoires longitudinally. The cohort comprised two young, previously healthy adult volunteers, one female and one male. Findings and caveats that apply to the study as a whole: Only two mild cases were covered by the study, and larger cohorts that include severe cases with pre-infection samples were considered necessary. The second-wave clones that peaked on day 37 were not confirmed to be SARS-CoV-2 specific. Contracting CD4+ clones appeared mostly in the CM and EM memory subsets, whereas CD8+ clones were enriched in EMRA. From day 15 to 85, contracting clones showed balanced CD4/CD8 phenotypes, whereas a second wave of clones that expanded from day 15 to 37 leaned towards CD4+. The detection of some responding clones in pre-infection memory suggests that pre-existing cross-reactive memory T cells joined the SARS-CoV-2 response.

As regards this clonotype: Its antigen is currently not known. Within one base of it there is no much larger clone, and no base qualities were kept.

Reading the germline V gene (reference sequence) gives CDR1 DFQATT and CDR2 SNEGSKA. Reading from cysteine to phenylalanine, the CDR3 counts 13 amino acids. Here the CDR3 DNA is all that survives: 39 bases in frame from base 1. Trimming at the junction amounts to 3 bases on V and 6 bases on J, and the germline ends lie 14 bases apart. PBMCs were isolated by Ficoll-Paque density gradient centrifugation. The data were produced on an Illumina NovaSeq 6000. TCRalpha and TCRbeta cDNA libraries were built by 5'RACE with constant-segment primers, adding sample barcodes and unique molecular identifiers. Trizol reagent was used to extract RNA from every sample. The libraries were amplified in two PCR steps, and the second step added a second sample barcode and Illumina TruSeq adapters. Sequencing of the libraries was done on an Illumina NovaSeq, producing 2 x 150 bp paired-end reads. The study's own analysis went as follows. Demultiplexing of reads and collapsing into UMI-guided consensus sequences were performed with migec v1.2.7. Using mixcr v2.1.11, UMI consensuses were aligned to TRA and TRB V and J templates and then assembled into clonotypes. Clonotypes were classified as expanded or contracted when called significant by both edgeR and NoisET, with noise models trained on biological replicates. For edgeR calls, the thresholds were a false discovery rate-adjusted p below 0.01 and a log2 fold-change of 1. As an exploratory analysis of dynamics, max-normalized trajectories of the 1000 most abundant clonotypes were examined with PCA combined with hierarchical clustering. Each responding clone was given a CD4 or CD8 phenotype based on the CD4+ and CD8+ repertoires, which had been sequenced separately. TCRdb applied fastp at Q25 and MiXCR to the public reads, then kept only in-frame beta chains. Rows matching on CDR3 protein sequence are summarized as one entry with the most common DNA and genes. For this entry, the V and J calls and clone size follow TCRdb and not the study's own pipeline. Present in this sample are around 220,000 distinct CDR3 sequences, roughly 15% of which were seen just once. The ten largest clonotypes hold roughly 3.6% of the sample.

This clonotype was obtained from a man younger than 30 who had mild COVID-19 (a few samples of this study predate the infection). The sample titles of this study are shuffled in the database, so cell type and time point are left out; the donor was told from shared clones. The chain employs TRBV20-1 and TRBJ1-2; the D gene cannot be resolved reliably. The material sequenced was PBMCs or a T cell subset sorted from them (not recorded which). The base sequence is TGCAGTGCTAGTCTAGGAGTCGGCGATGGCTACACCTTC. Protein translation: CSASLGVGDGYTF.